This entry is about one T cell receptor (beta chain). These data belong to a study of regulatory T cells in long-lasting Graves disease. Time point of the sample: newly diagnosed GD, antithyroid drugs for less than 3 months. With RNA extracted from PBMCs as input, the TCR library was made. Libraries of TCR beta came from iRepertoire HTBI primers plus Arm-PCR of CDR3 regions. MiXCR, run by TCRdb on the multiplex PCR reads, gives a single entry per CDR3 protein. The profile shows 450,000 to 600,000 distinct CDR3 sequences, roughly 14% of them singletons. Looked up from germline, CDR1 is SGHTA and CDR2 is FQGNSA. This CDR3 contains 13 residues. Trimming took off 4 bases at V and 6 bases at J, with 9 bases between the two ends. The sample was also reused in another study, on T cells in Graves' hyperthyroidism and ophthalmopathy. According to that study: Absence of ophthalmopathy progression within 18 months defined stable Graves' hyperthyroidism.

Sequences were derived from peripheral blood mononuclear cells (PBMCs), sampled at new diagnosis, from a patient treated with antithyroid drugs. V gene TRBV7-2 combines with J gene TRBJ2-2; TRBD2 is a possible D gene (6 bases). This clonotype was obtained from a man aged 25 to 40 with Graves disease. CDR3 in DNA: TGTGCCAGCAGCTCCGGGGGTCCCGGGGAGCTGTTTTTT. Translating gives CASSSGGPGELFF.